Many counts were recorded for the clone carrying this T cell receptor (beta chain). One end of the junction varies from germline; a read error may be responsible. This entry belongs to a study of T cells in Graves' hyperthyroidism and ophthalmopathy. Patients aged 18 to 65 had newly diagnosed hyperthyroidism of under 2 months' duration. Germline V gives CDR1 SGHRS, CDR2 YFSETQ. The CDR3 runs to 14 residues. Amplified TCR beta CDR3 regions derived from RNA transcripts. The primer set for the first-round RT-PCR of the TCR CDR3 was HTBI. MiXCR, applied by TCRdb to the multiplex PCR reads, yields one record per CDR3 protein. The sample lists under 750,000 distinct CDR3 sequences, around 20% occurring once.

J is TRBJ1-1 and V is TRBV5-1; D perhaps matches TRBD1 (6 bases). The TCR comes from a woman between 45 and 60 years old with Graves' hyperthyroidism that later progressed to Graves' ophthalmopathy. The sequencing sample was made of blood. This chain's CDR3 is CASSLGGGNTEAFF. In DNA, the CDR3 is TGTGCCAGCAGCTTAGGGGGGGGGAACACTGAAGCTTTCTTT.